This T cell receptor (beta chain) was captured by sequencing in a study of OX40 agonist ivuxolimab in advanced cancers. About the study: Patients with hepatocellular carcinoma, melanoma, renal cell or head and neck cancer made up the dose-escalation patients. Partial responses were seen in three patients, one with hepatocellular carcinoma and two with cutaneous melanoma. General observations from the study: The expanded peripheral T cells' antigen specificity was not determined. A proportion of nonresponders additionally exhibited low normalized T-cell clonal expansion.

Generated by immunoSEQ multiplex PCR, the TCRdb table keeps only in-frame clones and is missing some. The data contain 50,000 to 80,000 clones, 70% to 90% of them singletons. The CDR3 extends over 13 amino acids. Deletions cut 5 bases from V and 2 bases from J, with 6 bases between. Germline values: CDR1 SEHNR, CDR2 FQNEAQ (reference sequence). Of note for this clone: Its antigen is as yet unknown.

The sequencing here drew on CD4+ or CD8+ T cells sorted from blood, taken in a trial of the OX40 agonist ivuxolimab. The chain uses TRBV7-9 and TRBJ2-2; D gene ambiguous. The sequence was obtained from an adult with an advanced solid tumor such as melanoma, head and neck, liver or kidney cancer. This CDR3 reads CASSPINTGELFF. The CDR3 coding sequence is TGTGCCAGCAGCCCCATTAACACCGGGGAGCTGTTTTTT. The whole variable domain, remainder taken from reference TRBV7-9 and TRBJ2-2, is DTGVSQNPRHKITKRGQNVTFRCDPISEHNRLYWYRQTLGQGPEFLTYFQNEAQLEKSRLLSDRFSAERPKGSFSTLEIQRTEQGDSAMYLCASSPINTGELFFGEGSRLTVL.